What follows describes a single TCR beta chain. J was trimmed by 3 bases and V by 1 base; bases with no gene match: 6. CDR1 and CDR2 from the germline V gene are SGHRS and YFSETQ. The CDR3 has 16 residues. The source of the sample is a study of brain metastases from non-small cell lung cancer. Some clones are missing from TCRdb's copy, which holds only in-frame ones; the method was immunoSEQ multiplex PCR. The sample records 920 or so clones, about 93% being singletons. The J gene is TRBJ2-3, the V gene TRBV5-1, with 9 bases lining up with TRBD1. This TCR came from a donor at least 40 years old with non-small cell lung cancer. Sample: tumor-adjacent normal tissue. CDR3 loop: CASSLRDRVGTDTQYF. The CDR3 region has the DNA TGCGCCAGCAGCTTGAGGGACAGGGTTGGAACAGATACGCAGTATTTT.